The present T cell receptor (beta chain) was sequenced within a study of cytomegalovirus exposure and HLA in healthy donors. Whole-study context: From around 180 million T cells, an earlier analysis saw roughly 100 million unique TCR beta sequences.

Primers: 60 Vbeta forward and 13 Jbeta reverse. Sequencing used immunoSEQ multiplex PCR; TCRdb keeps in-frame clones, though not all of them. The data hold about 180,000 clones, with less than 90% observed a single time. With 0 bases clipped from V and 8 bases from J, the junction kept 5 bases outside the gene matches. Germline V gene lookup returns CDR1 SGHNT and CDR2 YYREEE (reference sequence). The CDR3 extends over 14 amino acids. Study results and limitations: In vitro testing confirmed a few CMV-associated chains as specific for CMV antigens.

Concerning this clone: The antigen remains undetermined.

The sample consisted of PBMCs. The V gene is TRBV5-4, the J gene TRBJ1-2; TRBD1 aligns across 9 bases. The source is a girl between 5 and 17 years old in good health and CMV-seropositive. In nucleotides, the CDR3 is TGTGCCAGCAGCTTGGCGGGACAGGGTGGGGGCTACACCTTC. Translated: CASSLAGQGGGYTF.